What follows describes a single T cell receptor (beta chain). Its antigen is as yet unknown. The record originates from a study of T cell repertoires in ileal Crohn's disease. Findings and limits, study-wide: High-frequency clones were more common in sorted CD8 than CD4 cells. Clonal expansions were more frequent in active smokers than non-smokers at surgery. Every patient over 26.8% clonality showed endoscopic recurrence.

Adults with ileal or ileocolonic Crohn's disease and an indication for resection were eligible. CDR3 length equals 16 residues. V lost 1 base and J 7 bases, leaving 17 bases between the germline ends. Germline V gene data show CDR1 as LGHNA and CDR2 as YSLEER. Profiling relied on immunoSEQ multiplex PCR, and the TCRdb table lists in-frame clones only, not all of them. The table lists 15,000 or so clones, roughly 83% of them singletons. The source is an adult with Crohn's disease. Sequenced sample: ileal tissue. V is TRBV4-3 and J is TRBJ1-5; no clear D. CDR3 region: CASSQGRTGMGQPQHF. DNA for the CDR3: TGCGCCAGCAGCCAAGGTCGGACCGGGATGGGCCAGCCCCAGCATTTT.